Listed here is a single T cell receptor (beta chain). These data are taken from a study of T-cell reconstitution after alpha-beta-depleted transplantation in children. Preparation of the TCRbeta library was carried out with unique molecular identifiers. TCRdb re-analysed the PCR reads in MiXCR, keeping a single row per CDR3 protein. The data show approximately 1,000,000 distinct CDR3 sequences, roughly 29% seen once. Trimming removed 5 bases from V and 2 bases from J, with 13 bases in between. The CDR3 spans 14 residues. The receptor was isolated from a boy under two years old who had a stem cell transplant for SCID, so the T cells may come from the graft donor. This specimen was PBMCs, mostly from graft donor cells, taken 360 days after TCRalphabeta/CD19-depleted stem cell transplant. The chain links TRBV12-3 or TRBV12-4 to TRBJ2-7; possible D gene TRBD1, 6 bases. The CDR3 here is CASSKMTGAYEQYF. The CDR3 DNA sequence: TGTGCCAGCAGTAAGATGACAGGCGCCTACGAGCAGTACTTC.